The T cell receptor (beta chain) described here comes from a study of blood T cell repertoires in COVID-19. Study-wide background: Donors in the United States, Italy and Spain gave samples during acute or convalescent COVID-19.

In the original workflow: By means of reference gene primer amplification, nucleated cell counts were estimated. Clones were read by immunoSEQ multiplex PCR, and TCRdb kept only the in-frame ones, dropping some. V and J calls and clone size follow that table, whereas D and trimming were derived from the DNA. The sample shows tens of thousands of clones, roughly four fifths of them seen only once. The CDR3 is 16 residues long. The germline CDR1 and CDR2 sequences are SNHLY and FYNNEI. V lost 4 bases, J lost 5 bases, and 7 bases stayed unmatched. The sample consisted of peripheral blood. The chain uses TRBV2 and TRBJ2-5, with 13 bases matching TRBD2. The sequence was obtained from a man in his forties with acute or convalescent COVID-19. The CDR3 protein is CASSVLAGGPGETQYF. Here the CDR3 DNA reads TGTGCCAGCAGTGTACTAGCGGGGGGGCCCGGTGAGACCCAGTACTTC.